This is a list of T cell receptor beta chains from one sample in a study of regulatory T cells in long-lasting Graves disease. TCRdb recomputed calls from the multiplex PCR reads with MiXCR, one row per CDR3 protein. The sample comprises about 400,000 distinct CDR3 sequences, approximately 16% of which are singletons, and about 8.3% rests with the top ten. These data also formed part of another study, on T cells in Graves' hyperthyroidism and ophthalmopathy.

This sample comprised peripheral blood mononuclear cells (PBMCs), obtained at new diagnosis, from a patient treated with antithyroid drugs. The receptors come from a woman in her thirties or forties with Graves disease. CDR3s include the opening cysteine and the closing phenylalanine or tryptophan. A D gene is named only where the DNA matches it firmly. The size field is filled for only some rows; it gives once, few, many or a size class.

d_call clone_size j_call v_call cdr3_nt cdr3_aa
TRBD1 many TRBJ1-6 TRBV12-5 TGTGCTAGTGGTTTGGTACGGGGCCCAGGGGGCAATTCACCCCTCCACTTT CASGLVRGPGGNSPLHF
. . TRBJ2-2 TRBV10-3 TGTGCCATCAGTGAGTCGAGGGGGGCGAACACCGGGGAGCTGTTTTTT CAISESRGANTGELFF
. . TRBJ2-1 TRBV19 TGTGCCAGTAGCCCGATCGCAGGGGGGGATAACAATGAGCAGTTCTTC CASSPIAGGDNNEQFF
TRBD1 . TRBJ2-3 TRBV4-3 TGCGCCAGCAGCGACAGGGGGATCACAGATACGCAGTATTTT CASSDRGITDTQYF
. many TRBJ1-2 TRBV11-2 TGTGCCAGCAGCCCCTCGCGGACGGATGGCTACACCTTC CASSPSRTDGYTF
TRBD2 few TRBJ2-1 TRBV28 TGTGCCAGCAACCGAGCACCGGGACTAGCGGGAGGGTCTGGCTACAATGAGCAGTTCTTC CASNRAPGLAGGSGYNEQFF
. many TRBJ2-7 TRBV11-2 TGTGCCACCCTTCAAGGGGTGGGGGAGCAGTACTTC CATLQGVGEQYF
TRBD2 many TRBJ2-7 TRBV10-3 TGTGCCATCAGCCCAGCGGGAGGGCCGGACGAGCAGTACTTC CAISPAGGPDEQYF
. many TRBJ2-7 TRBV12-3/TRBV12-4 TGTGCCAGCAGTTTAGAACAGGGACACAAGGGAGTAATAGAGCAGTACTTC CASSLEQGHKGVIEQYF
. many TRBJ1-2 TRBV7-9 TGTGCCAGCAGCCCGCCGGTAGACGATTTTTATGGCTACACCTTC CASSPPVDDFYGYTF
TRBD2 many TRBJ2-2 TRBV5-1 TGCGCCAGCAGCTTGGGGCCTAGCGGGAGCTTCAGGACCGGGGAGCTGTTTTTT CASSLGPSGSFRTGELFF
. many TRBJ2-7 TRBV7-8 TGTGCCAGCAGCTTAACGGACAGGGAGGGCTACGAGCAGTACTTC CASSLTDREGYEQYF
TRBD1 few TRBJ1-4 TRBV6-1 TGTGCCAGCAGCGCCCCGAGACAGGGCCCCACTAATGAAAAACTGTTTTTT CASSAPRQGPTNEKLFF
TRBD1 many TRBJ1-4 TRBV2 TGTGCCAGCAGGAACCCGACGGTGGACAGGGGGGAAAAACTGTTTTTT CASRNPTVDRGEKLFF
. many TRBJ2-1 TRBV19 TGTGCCAGTAGTAGGGGTTTAAGAAGACTAGGGTCTGGTAATGAGCAGTTCTTC CASSRGLRRLGSGNEQFF
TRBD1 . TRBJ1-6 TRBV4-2 TGTGCCAGCAGCCAAGAGGGACAGGGTAATGATTCACCCCTCCACTTT CASSQEGQGNDSPLHF
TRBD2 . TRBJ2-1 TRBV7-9 TGTGCCAGCAGCTTCAGGACTAGCGGGAGGGCCGGGGCCTACAATGAGCAGTTCTTC CASSFRTSGRAGAYNEQFF
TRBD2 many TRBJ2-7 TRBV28 TGTGCCAGCAGTTTCCCCTTACGTCCAGCGGGAGGCTCCTACGAGCAGTACTTC CASSFPLRPAGGSYEQYF
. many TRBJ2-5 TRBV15 TGTGCCACCAGCAACATACTAGATTTTCAAGACACCCAGTACTTC CATSNILDFQDTQYF
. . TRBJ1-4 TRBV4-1 TGCGCCAGCAAGAGAATCGGAAGTGAAAAACTGTTTTTT CASKRIGSEKLFF
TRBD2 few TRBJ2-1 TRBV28 TGTGCCAGCAGAAGTACTAGCGTCGCCTGCAATGAGCAGTTCTTC CASRSTSVACNEQFF
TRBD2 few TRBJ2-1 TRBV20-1 TGCAGTGCTCAACTAGCGGGAAGGTTCCATGAGCAGTTCTTC CSAQLAGRFHEQFF